Presented here are 5 T cell receptor beta chains from one specimen sequenced in a study of tumor-infiltrating lymphocytes in localized non-small cell lung cancer. Assay: immunoSEQ multiplex PCR; the TCRdb copy retains only in-frame clones and omits some. This sample yields roughly 7,100 clones, of which around 73% are seen a single time; 9% belongs to the top ten. Sequencing was carried out using lung tumor tissue. These receptors were taken from a human donor with non-small cell lung cancer.

J is TRBJ1-2 and V is TRBV18; maybe TRBD1 (5 bases). CDR1 KGHSH and CDR2 LQKENI come from the germline V gene. The CDR3 covers 15 residues. Deletions cut 1 base from V and 3 bases from J, with 12 bases between. CDR3 sequence (DNA): TGTGCCAGCTCACCACGGCAGGGCGGGGACTATGGCTACACCTTC. Translated, it gives CASSPRQGGDYGYTF.

The V call is TRBV30, the J call TRBJ1-3, with 7 bases that match TRBD1. This CDR3 has 13 residues. With 2 bases clipped from V and 4 bases from J, the junction kept 2 bases outside the gene matches. Germline V CDR1 and CDR2: GTSNPN, SVGIG (reference sequence). The CDR3 DNA reads as TGTGCCTGGAGTCGAGGGGGCGGAAACACCATATATTTT. Amino acid sequence: CAWSRGGGNTIYF. Drawing the rest from reference TRBV30 and TRBJ1-3, the complete variable domain is SQTIHQWPATLVQPVGSPLSLECTVEGTSNPNLYWYRQAAGRGLQLLFYSVGIGQISSEVPQNLSASRPQDRQFILSSKKLLLSDSGFYLCAWSRGGGNTIYFGEGSWLTVV.

The chain combines TRBV7-9 with TRBJ1-1, with TRBD1 matching 8 bases. Trimming removed 5 bases from V and 4 bases from J; junction bases left unmatched: 3. The CDR3 runs 13 residues. CDR1 and CDR2 from the germline V gene are SEHNR and FQNEAQ (reference sequence). The CDR3 nucleotides are TGTGCCAGCAGCCTTACAGGGGGCACTGAAGCTTTCTTT. This codes for CASSLTGGTEAFF.

The chain combines TRBV6-1 with TRBJ2-7; TRBD2 matches at 9 bases. The junction had 5 bases not matched to a gene; V was cut back by 6 bases and J by 5 bases. Germline loops: CDR1 MNHNS, CDR2 SASEGT. The CDR3 consists of 13 residues. The CDR3 DNA reads TGTGCCAGCAGCGATAGCGGGAGCGACGAGCAGTACTTC. Amino acids: CASSDSGSDEQYF.

J is TRBJ2-1 and V is TRBV7-3; weak D call: TRBD2 (6 bases). V was trimmed by 5 bases and J by 10 bases, leaving 15 bases between them. Germline assignment: CDR1 SGHTA and CDR2 FQGTGA. This CDR3 contains 13 residues. The CDR3 sequence is CASSPSLAGEQFF. The CDR3, as DNA: TGTGCCAGCAGCCCTTCACTAGCTGGCGAGCAGTTCTTC. The complete variable domain, with remaining parts taken from reference TRBV7-3 and TRBJ2-1, reads GAGVSQTPSNKVTEKGKYVELRCDPISGHTALYWYRQSLGQGPEFLIYFQGTGAADDSGLPNDRFFAVRPEGSVSTLKIQRTERGDSAVYLCASSPSLAGEQFFGPGTRLTVL.